This TCR beta chain was recovered during a study of blood T cells in healthy people across ages. V lost 4 bases to trimming and J lost 1 base, with 10 bases between them. Germline-derived CDR1 and CDR2 are KGHDR and SFDVKD. The CDR3 covers 14 residues. The study drew donors from healthy Caucasian individuals in Russia aged roughly 6 to 100. On this clonotype itself: Its specificity is not known.

Findings of the study overall: Any changes in expanded clonotypes were possibly confounded, as donor CMV status remained unknown.

A J-beta primer mix and a sample-barcoded 5' primer were used in a second PCR of roughly 7 to 12 cycles. TCRdb itself ran the 5' RACE reads through MiXCR, one entry per CDR3 protein. The sample lists some 1.6 million distinct CDR3 sequences; 30% to 35% were seen once. The sequence was obtained from a woman younger than 45 in good health. Sequenced: blood. The rearrangement joins TRBV24-1 to TRBJ2-7, with unresolved D. Here the CDR3 DNA reads TGTGCCACCAGTGAGGGGTCGAGTTCCTACGAGCAGTACTTC. Its protein is CATSEGSSSYEQYF.